The text below deals with one T cell receptor beta chain. Random hexamers served to reverse transcribe roughly 0.45 to 1 ug RNA. TCRdb re-derived calls from the immunoSEQ multiplex PCR reads in MiXCR, one entry per CDR3 protein. The sample has around 180,000 distinct CDR3 sequences, around 96% seen once. This entry belongs to a study of CD8 T cells in Susac syndrome. The germline CDR1 and CDR2 sequences are MNHEY and SMNVEV (reference sequence). The germline V and J ends were trimmed by 1 base and 3 bases, with 7 bases remaining between them. The CDR3 length is 15 residues. The material sequenced was CD8+ T cells from PBMCs. The source of this sequence is a human donor with multiple sclerosis. J is TRBJ2-6 and V is TRBV27; weak D call: TRBD1 (5 bases). This CDR3 is CASSLWGDGANVLTF. The CDR3 DNA is TGTGCCAGCAGTTTATGGGGCGATGGGGCCAACGTCCTGACTTTC.